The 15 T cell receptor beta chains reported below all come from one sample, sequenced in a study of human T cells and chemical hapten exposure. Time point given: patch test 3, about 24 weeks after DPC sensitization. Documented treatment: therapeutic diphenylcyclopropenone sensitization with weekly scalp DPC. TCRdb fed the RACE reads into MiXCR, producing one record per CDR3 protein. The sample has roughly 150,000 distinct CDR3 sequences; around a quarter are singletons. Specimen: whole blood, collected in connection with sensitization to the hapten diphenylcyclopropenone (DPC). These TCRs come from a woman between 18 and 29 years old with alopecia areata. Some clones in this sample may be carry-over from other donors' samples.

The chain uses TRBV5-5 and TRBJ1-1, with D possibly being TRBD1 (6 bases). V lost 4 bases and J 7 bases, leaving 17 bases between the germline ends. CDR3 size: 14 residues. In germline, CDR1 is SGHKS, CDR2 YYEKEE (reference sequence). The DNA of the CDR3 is TGTGCCAGCAGCGTCGATCCATTCAGGGGTGAAGCTTTCTTT. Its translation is CASSVDPFRGEAFF.

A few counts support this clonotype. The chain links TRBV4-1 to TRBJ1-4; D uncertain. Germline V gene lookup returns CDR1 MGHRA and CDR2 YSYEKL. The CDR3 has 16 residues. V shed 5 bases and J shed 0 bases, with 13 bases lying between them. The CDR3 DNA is TGCGCCAGCAGCTTCCGCGACCGTGCAACTAATGAAAAACTGTTTTTT. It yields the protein CASSFRDRATNEKLFF.

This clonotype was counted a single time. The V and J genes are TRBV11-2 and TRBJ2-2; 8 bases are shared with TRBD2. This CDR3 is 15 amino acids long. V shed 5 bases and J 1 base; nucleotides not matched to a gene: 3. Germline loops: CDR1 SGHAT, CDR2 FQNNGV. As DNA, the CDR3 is TGTGCCAGCAGCACCAGCGGGGGGAACACCGGGGAGCTGTTTTTT. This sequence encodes CASSTSGGNTGELFF.

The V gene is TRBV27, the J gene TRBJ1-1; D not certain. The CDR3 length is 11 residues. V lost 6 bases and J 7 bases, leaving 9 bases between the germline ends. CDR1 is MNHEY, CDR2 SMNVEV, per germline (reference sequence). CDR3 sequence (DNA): TGTGCCAGCAGAACCGGGATTGAAGCTTTCTTT. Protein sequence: CASRTGIEAFF.

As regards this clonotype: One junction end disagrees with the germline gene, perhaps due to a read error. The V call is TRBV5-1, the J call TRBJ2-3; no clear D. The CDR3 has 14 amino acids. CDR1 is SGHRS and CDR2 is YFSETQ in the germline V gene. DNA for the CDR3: TGCGTCAGCAGCCCCTGGACGGCCACAGATACGCAGTATTTT. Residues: CVSSPWTATDTQYF.

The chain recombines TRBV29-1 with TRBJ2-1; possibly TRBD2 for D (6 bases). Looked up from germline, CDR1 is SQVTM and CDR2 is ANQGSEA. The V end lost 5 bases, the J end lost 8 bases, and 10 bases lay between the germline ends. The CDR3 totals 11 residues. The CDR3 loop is CSVRRGHEQFF. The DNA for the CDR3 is TGCAGCGTTCGGCGGGGCCATGAGCAGTTCTTC.

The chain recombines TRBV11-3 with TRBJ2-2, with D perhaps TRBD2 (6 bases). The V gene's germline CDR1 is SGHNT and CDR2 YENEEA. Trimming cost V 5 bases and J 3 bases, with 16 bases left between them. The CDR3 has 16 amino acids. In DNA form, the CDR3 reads TGTGCCAGCAGCCTCCAGCGGGCCGGATACACCGGGGAGCTGTTTTTT. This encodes CASSLQRAGYTGELFF. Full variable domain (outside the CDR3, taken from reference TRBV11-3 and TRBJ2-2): EAGVVQSPRYKIIEKKQPVAFWCNPISGHNTLYWYLQNLGQGPELLIRYENEEAVDDSQLPKDRFSAERLKGVDSTLKIQPAELGDSAVYLCASSLQRAGYTGELFFGEGSRLTVL.

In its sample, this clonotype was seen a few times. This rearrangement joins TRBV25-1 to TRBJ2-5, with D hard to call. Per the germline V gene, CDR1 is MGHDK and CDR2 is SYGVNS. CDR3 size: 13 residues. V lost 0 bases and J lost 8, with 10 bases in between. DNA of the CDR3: TGTGCCAGCAGTGAATATGTGGGGAAAACCCAGTACTTC. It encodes CASSEYVGKTQYF.

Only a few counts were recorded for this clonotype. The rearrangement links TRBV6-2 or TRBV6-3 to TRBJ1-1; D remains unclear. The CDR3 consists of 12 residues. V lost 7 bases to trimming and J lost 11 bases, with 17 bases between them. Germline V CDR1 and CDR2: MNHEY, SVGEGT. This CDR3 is CASKIGTLKAFF. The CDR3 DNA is TGTGCCAGCAAAATAGGAACCCTGAAGGCTTTCTTT.

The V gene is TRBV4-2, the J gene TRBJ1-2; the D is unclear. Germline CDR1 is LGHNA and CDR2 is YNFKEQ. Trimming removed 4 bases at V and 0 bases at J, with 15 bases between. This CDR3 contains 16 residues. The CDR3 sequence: CASSLQAHPANYGYTF. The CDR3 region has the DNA TGTGCCAGCAGCCTCCAAGCCCACCCCGCTAACTATGGCTACACCTTC.

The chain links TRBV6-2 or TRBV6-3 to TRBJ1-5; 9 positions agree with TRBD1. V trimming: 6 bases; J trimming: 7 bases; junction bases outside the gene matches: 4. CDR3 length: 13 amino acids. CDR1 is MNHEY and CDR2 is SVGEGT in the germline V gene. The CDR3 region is CASRDRGGQPQHF. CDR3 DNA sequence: TGTGCCAGCAGGGACAGGGGCGGGCAGCCCCAGCATTTT.

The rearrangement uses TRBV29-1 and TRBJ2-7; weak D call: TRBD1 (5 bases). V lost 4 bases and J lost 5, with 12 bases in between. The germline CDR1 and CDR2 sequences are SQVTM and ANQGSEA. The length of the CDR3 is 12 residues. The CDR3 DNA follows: TGCAGCGTTGGAAGATCAGGGAACGAGCAGTACTTC. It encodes CSVGRSGNEQYF.

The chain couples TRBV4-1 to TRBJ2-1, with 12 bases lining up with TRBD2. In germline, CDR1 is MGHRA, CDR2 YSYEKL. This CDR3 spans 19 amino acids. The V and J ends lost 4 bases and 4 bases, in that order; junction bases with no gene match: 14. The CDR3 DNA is TGCGCCAGCAGCCTAAGTCCCTCCCCTAGCGGGGGGGCTTACAATGAGCAGTTCTTC. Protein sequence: CASSLSPSPSGGAYNEQFF.

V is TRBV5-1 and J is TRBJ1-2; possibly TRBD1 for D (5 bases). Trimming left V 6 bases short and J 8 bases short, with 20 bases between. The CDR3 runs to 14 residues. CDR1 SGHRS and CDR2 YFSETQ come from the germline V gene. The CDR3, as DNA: TGCGCCAGCAAGTCCCCACTACGGGGCCAAGGCTACACCTTC. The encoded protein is CASKSPLRGQGYTF.

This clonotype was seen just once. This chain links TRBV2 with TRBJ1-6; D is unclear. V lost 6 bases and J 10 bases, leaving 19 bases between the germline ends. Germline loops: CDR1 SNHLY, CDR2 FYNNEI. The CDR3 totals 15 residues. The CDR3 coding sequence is TGTGCCAGCAGGGTTGCCCGCGGGCGAGGGTCACCCCTCCACTTT. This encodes CASRVARGRGSPLHF.